What follows are 10 T cell receptor beta chains derived from one specimen sequenced in a study of T cell changes during pregnancy in multiple sclerosis. TCRdb's copy holds only in-frame clones and misses some; the assay was immunoSEQ multiplex PCR. Seen here are 66,000 or so clones, roughly 90% observed once, and the top ten hold less than 5.5%. The input for sequencing was CD8+ T cells from peripheral blood mononuclear cells, taken before pregnancy. These receptors came from a female donor with multiple sclerosis, enrolled in a pregnancy study.

Of note for this clone: The sample contains more than one DNA sequence encoding this CDR3. This chain joins TRBV5-1 and TRBJ2-1, with a possible D match to TRBD1 (5 bases). Germline values: CDR1 SGHRS, CDR2 YFSETQ. V lost 1 base to trimming and J lost 5 bases, with 7 bases between them. The CDR3 is made up of 13 amino acids. Written as DNA, the CDR3 is TGCGCCAGCAGCTTGCTAGGGGACAATGAGCAGTTCTTC. Amino acid sequence: CASSLLGDNEQFF.

This clone was found once. The V call is TRBV6-5, the J call TRBJ1-2; D is possibly TRBD1 (6 bases). The CDR3 has 12 residues. Germline V gives CDR1 MNHEY, CDR2 SVGAGI. V was cut by 7 bases and J by 4 bases, with 10 bases left in between. The CDR3 reads CASKDSPYGYTF. CDR3 sequence (DNA): TGTGCCAGCAAGGACAGCCCCTATGGCTACACCTTC.

The chain joins TRBV13 to TRBJ2-1; 9 bases agree with TRBD2. Germline CDR1 reads PRHDT; CDR2 reads FYEKMQ (reference sequence). Germline trimming cut 1 base from V and 3 bases from J; bases unmatched to any gene: 4. There are 16 residues in the CDR3. CDR3 sequence (DNA): TGTGCCAGCAGCTTAGAGTGGCGGGGGGGCTACAATGAGCAGTTCTTC. Amino acid sequence: CASSLEWRGGYNEQFF.

The chain carries TRBV7-2 and TRBJ2-7; perhaps TRBD1 as D (5 bases). V lost 0 bases and J 0 bases, leaving 15 bases between the germline ends. This CDR3 has 17 residues. Germline V gene sequence: CDR1 SGHTA, CDR2 FQGNSA. The DNA for the CDR3 is TGTGCCAGCAGCTTAGCGGACCGTGACAGCTACTCCTACGAGCAGTACTTC. It is translated as CASSLADRDSYSYEQYF.

The chain employs TRBV13 and TRBJ1-1; TRBD1 matches 10 bases. With 5 bases clipped from V and 5 bases from J, the junction kept 8 bases outside the gene matches. This CDR3 comprises 15 residues. Looked up from germline, CDR1 is PRHDT and CDR2 is FYEKMQ (reference sequence). In DNA form, the CDR3 reads TGTGCCAGCAGCCCAACTGGGACAGGGGAGACTGAAGCTTTCTTT. This gives the protein CASSPTGTGETEAFF.

The rearrangement uses TRBV19 and TRBJ2-5; 8 bases match TRBD1. CDR3 length equals 15 residues. The V gene end was trimmed by 5 bases and the J gene end by 4 bases; junction bases not matched to a gene: 9. Germline CDR1 is LNHDA and CDR2 is SQIVND (reference sequence). CDR3 coding DNA: TGTGCCAGTAGTCTGGACAGGGAATTGGGAGAGACCCAGTACTTC. This sequence encodes CASSLDRELGETQYF.

This sequence joins TRBV7-9 and TRBJ2-1, with D possibly matching TRBD1 (5 bases). Germline values: CDR1 SEHNR, CDR2 FQNEAQ (reference sequence). This CDR3 is 17 amino acids long. The V end lost 4 bases, the J end lost 1 base, and 17 bases lay between the germline ends. The DNA for the CDR3 is TGTGCCAGCAGCTCTCACTCCTTGGGGCCATCCTACAATGAGCAGTTCTTC. Residues: CASSSHSLGPSYNEQFF.

The chain combines TRBV13 with TRBJ1-2, with D possibly TRBD1 on 6 matching bases. The germline CDR1 and CDR2 sequences are PRHDT and FYEKMQ (reference sequence). V lost 0 bases, J lost 0 bases, and 20 bases lay in between. This CDR3 is built from 19 residues. CDR3 in amino acids: CASSLGLMGDNRANYGYTF. CDR3 DNA: TGTGCCAGCAGCTTAGGCCTAATGGGGGACAACAGAGCTAACTATGGCTACACCTTC.

The gene calls are TRBV4-1 and TRBJ1-4; D is possibly TRBD1 (6 bases). The germline gives CDR1 MGHRA, CDR2 YSYEKL. The V end was cut by 8 bases, the J end by 8 bases, with 15 bases between. The CDR3 length is 13 residues. CDR3 region: CASEPGDGEKLFF. The CDR3 DNA reads as TGCGCCAGCGAGCCAGGGGACGGAGAAAAACTGTTTTTT.

The chain's CDR3 is CASTKLTGMNTEAFF. CDR3 coding DNA: TGTGCCAGCACTAAACTGACAGGCATGAACACTGAAGCTTTCTTT. The gene calls are TRBV6-6 and TRBJ1-1; D possibly corresponds to TRBD1 (6 bases). V shed 7 bases and J shed 0 bases, with 15 bases lying between them. The CDR3 totals 15 residues. Germline CDR1 is MNHNY and CDR2 is SVGAGI (reference sequence).